Presented here are 27 T cell receptor beta chains from one specimen sequenced in a study of blood T cell repertoires in COVID-19. The method was immunoSEQ multiplex PCR; TCRdb's version includes in-frame clones alone and lacks a portion of them. The table has around 310,000 clones, 75% to 90% seen once. Sequencing was performed on peripheral blood. Receptors were obtained from a woman aged 55-69 years with acute or convalescent COVID-19.

V and J are TRBV11-1 and TRBJ1-6; 10 positions agree with TRBD1. The CDR3 spans 15 residues. CDR1 and CDR2 from the germline V gene are SGHAT and FQDESV (reference sequence). The junction had 6 bases not matched to a gene; V was cut back by 6 bases and J by 7 bases. The CDR3 here is CASRDRDRGNSPLHF. The DNA for the CDR3 is TGTGCCAGCAGGGACCGGGACAGGGGAAATTCACCCCTCCACTTT.

This clone appeared once. This chain links TRBV4-1 with TRBJ1-1; 8 bases agree with TRBD1. The CDR3 loop spans 14 amino acids. CDR1 and CDR2 from the germline V gene are MGHRA and YSYEKL. V shed 3 bases, J shed 7 bases, and the junction held 7 bases outside the gene matches. In DNA, the CDR3 is TGCGCCAGCAGCCACCGACAGGGGCGAAGTGAAGCTTTCTTT. Amino acid sequence: CASSHRQGRSEAFF.

The chain combines TRBV4-3 with TRBJ1-6, with TRBD1 as a possible D gene (6 bases). The CDR3 is made up of 16 amino acids. V shed 0 bases and J shed 9 bases, with 15 bases lying between them. CDR1 and CDR2 from the germline V gene are LGHNA and YSLEER. CDR3 sequence (DNA): TGCGCCAGCAGCCAAGATTTGGCAGGGGACACTTCACCCCTCCACTTT. The encoded protein is CASSQDLAGDTSPLHF.

The V call is TRBV27, the J call TRBJ2-7; D possibly corresponds to TRBD1 (6 bases). The CDR3 is made up of 15 amino acids. V lost 3 bases, J lost 7 bases, and 19 bases lay in between. Germline V gene data show CDR1 as MNHEY and CDR2 as SMNVEV (reference sequence). For the CDR3, the DNA is TGTGCCAGCAGTTTTGGGGGCGTCCGGTCGGGAGAGCAGTACTTC. This gives the protein CASSFGGVRSGEQYF.

The V gene is TRBV15, the J gene TRBJ1-2; D not certain. The CDR3 runs 15 residues. Germline loops: CDR1 LNHNV, CDR2 YYDKDF (reference sequence). The V gene lost 3 bases and the J gene lost 8 bases, with 19 bases spanning the gap. The CDR3 sequence: CATSSEGAWGGGYTF. DNA for the CDR3: TGTGCCACCAGCAGCGAGGGCGCATGGGGAGGGGGCTACACCTTC.

V and J are TRBV24-1 and TRBJ2-1; possibly TRBD2 for D (7 bases). V gave up 3 bases and J gave up 4 bases, with 15 bases separating them. CDR1 and CDR2 (germline): KGHDR, SFDVKD. The CDR3 length is 16 residues. Here the CDR3 DNA reads TGTGCCACCAGTGATCCAACAAGGGGGGGTTACAATGAGCAGTTCTTC. Protein product: CATSDPTRGGYNEQFF.

The chain carries TRBV14 and TRBJ2-7, with a possible D match to TRBD1 (6 bases). This CDR3 has 15 residues. The germline V gene has CDR1 SGHDN and CDR2 FVKESK. V lost 2 bases to trimming and J lost 4 bases, with 15 bases between them. The chain's CDR3 is CASSQRDTGLYEQYF. DNA for the CDR3: TGTGCCAGCAGCCAACGGGACACAGGACTTTACGAGCAGTACTTC.

The rearrangement links TRBV19 to TRBJ2-3; 8 nucleotides line up with TRBD2. Germline CDR1 reads LNHDA; CDR2 reads SQIVND (reference sequence). V trimming: 7 bases; J trimming: 4 bases; junction bases outside the gene matches: 4. The CDR3 covers 13 residues. CDR3 DNA: TGTGCCAGTAAGGCTAGCGGGTCAGATACGCAGTATTTT. Its protein is CASKASGSDTQYF.

The chain is built from TRBV7-9 and TRBJ1-3; maybe TRBD1 (6 bases). The germline V and J ends were trimmed by 4 bases and 2 bases, with 12 bases remaining between them. This CDR3 has 15 amino acids. Germline CDR1 and CDR2: SEHNR and FQNEAQ (reference sequence). CDR3 DNA sequence: TGTGCCAGCAGCTCCACAGGGTCCGCTGGAAACACCATATATTTT. Residues: CASSSTGSAGNTIYF.

V gene TRBV28 combines with J gene TRBJ2-1; D not certain. The CDR3 loop spans 13 amino acids. V lost 5 bases and J 7 bases, leaving 12 bases between the germline ends. Germline V gene data show CDR1 as MDHEN and CDR2 as SYDVKM. DNA of the CDR3: TGTGCCAGCAGTGTTGGCGTGGAGAATGAGCAGTTCTTC. Protein product: CASSVGVENEQFF.

On this clone: This sample also contains other DNA sequences that code for the same CDR3. The chain couples TRBV7-3 to TRBJ1-1, with D uncertain. V was cut by 5 bases and J by 3 bases, with 10 bases left in between. The CDR3 loop spans 13 amino acids. Germline values: CDR1 SGHTA, CDR2 FQGTGA. The CDR3 sequence is CASSLGPDTEAFF. The CDR3 coding sequence is TGTGCCAGCAGCCTTGGGCCCGACACTGAAGCTTTCTTT.

CDR3 sequence (DNA): TGTGCCAGCAGCGTAGGGGTCGGCAGGGGGATCTACGAGCAGTACTTC. Protein sequence: CASSVGVGRGIYEQYF. V is TRBV9 and J is TRBJ2-7; the match to TRBD1 covers 7 bases. V shed 0 bases, J shed 3 bases, and the junction held 9 bases outside the gene matches. The CDR3 loop spans 16 amino acids. CDR1 and CDR2 from the germline V gene are SGDLS and YYNGEE.

The rearrangement links TRBV10-3 to TRBJ2-7; a weak D match, TRBD1 (6 bases). From germline, CDR1 is ENHRY and CDR2 SYGVKD. Trimming took off 3 bases at V and 9 bases at J, with 12 bases between the two ends. The CDR3 contains 12 residues. In nucleotides, the CDR3 is TGTGCCATCAGTGAAGAACAGGGTGTGCAGTACTTC. Translating it yields CAISEEQGVQYF.

This chain connects TRBV9 to TRBJ2-6; no clear D. Germline V lookup: CDR1 SGDLS, CDR2 YYNGEE. V lost 1 base, J lost 2 bases, and 4 bases lay in between. This CDR3 is 14 amino acids long. CDR3 sequence reads: CASSVPAGANVLTF. The CDR3 DNA reads TGTGCCAGCAGCGTACCCGCTGGGGCCAACGTCCTGACTTTC.

Points on this clone: The junction departs from the called germline gene at one end, perhaps through a read error. The chain uses TRBV7-2 and TRBJ1-1; 12 nucleotides line up with TRBD1. CDR1 is SGHTA and CDR2 is FQGNSA in the germline V gene. The CDR3 sequence is 18 residues long. CDR3 sequence (DNA): TGTGCCAGCAGGTTAGAGGGGACAGGGGGCTCTCGGAACCCTGAAGCTTTCTTT. It translates to CASRLEGTGGSRNPEAFF. Full variable domain (remainder filled in from reference TRBV7-2 and TRBJ1-1): GAGVSQSPSNKVTEKGKDVELRCDPISGHTALYWYRQSLGQGLEFLIYFQGNSAPDKSGLPSDRFSAERTGGSVSTLTIQRTQQEDSAVYLCASRLEGTGGSRNPEAFFGQGTRLTVV.

CDR3 nucleotides: TGTGCCACCAGTGCGCTGGACAGGGAGGTAAATACGCAGTATTTT. Encoded protein: CATSALDREVNTQYF. The chain combines TRBV24-1 with TRBJ2-3; TRBD1 agrees at 8 bases. Germline CDR1 reads KGHDR; CDR2 reads SFDVKD. Germline trimming cut 5 bases from V and 7 bases from J; bases unmatched to any gene: 10. The length of the CDR3 is 15 residues.

This chain joins TRBV18 and TRBJ1-2, with D perhaps matching TRBD1 (5 bases). There are 15 residues in the CDR3. The germline V gene encodes CDR1 KGHSH and CDR2 LQKENI. The V end lost 2 bases, the J end lost 4 bases, and 14 bases lay between the germline ends. The CDR3, as DNA: TGTGCCAGCTCACCAGGAAGGGAGGGGCGCTATGGCTACACCTTC. It is translated as CASSPGREGRYGYTF. Variable domain in full (rest from reference TRBV18 and TRBJ1-2): NAGVMQNPRHLVRRRGQEARLRCSPMKGHSHVYWYRQLPEEGLKFMVYLQKENIIDESGMPKERFSAEFPKEGPSILRIQQVVRGDSAAYFCASSPGREGRYGYTFGSGTRLTVV.

This clone was counted a single time. J is TRBJ1-6 and V is TRBV2; D remains ambiguous. The V gene's germline CDR1 is SNHLY and CDR2 FYNNEI. With 8 bases removed from V and 4 bases from J, the gap between germline ends came to 15 bases. The CDR3 sequence is 15 residues long. The CDR3: CASVAENRYNSPLHF. CDR3 DNA: TGTGCCAGCGTCGCGGAGAATCGGTATAATTCACCCCTCCACTTT.

V is TRBV7-2 and J is TRBJ1-1; D remains ambiguous. The V end lost 4 bases, the J end lost 3 bases, and 15 bases lay between the germline ends. The CDR3 sequence is 15 residues long. In germline, CDR1 is SGHTA, CDR2 FQGNSA. DNA of the CDR3: TGTGCCAGCAGCTCCCAACCGCGGAGGGACACTGAAGCTTTCTTT. This codes for CASSSQPRRDTEAFF. Complete variable domain (other parts from reference TRBV7-2 and TRBJ1-1): GAGVSQSPSNKVTEKGKDVELRCDPISGHTALYWYRQSLGQGLEFLIYFQGNSAPDKSGLPSDRFSAERTGGSVSTLTIQRTQQEDSAVYLCASSSQPRRDTEAFFGQGTRLTVV.

The chain recombines TRBV20-1 with TRBJ2-5; D gene uncertain. Germline V gene data show CDR1 as DFQATT and CDR2 as SNEGSKA (reference sequence). This CDR3 region has 11 residues. Trimming took off 3 bases at V and 5 bases at J, with 7 bases between the two ends. DNA of the CDR3: TGCAGTGCTAGTGCCGGGGAGACCCAGTACTTC. Amino acid sequence: CSASAGETQYF.

The V and J genes are TRBV18 and TRBJ2-7; TRBD2 agrees at 13 bases. CDR3 size: 19 residues. Trimming cost V 5 bases and J 0 bases; bases outside gene matches: 13. The germline CDR1 and CDR2 sequences are KGHSH and LQKENI. Here the CDR3 reads CASSFLFPGTSGDSYEQYF. For the CDR3, the DNA is TGTGCCAGCTCATTCCTTTTTCCCGGGACTAGCGGGGACTCCTACGAGCAGTACTTC.

J is TRBJ1-4 and V is TRBV28, with a weak D call TRBD1 (6 bases). V shed 7 bases and J shed 3 bases, with 12 bases lying between them. The length of the CDR3 is 14 residues. Germline loops: CDR1 MDHEN, CDR2 SYDVKM. CDR3 residues: CASTGGGSNEKLFF. The DNA of the CDR3 is TGTGCCAGCACCGGGGGGGGCTCTAATGAAAAACTGTTTTTT.

J is TRBJ1-6 and V is TRBV4-3, with 7 positions matching TRBD1. The CDR3 sequence is 16 residues long. Germline V CDR1 and CDR2: LGHNA, YSLEER. Unmatched junction bases numbered 8, after V lost 2 bases and J lost 7 bases. The CDR3 region is CASSQYDREANSPLHF. CDR3 coding DNA: TGCGCCAGCAGCCAATATGACAGGGAGGCAAATTCACCCCTCCACTTT.

J is TRBJ1-6 and V is TRBV20-1, with TRBD1 matching 8 bases. In germline, CDR1 is DFQATT, CDR2 SNEGSKA (reference sequence). The CDR3 contains 16 residues. V lost 3 bases, J lost 7 bases, and 11 bases stayed unmatched. CDR3 region: CSASVGRGRLNSPLHF. In DNA form, the CDR3 reads TGCAGTGCTAGTGTCGGCAGGGGGCGGTTAAATTCACCCCTCCACTTT.

As concerns this clone: Sequence at one end of the junction differs from germline and may be a read error. V gene TRBV18 combines with J gene TRBJ2-1; 10 nucleotides align to TRBD2. Germline lookup yields CDR1 KGHSH and CDR2 LQKENI. This CDR3 has 15 amino acids. CDR3 DNA sequence: TGTGCCAGCTCAGCACCTAGCGGGAGAGCAAATGAGCAGTTCTTC. Translating it yields CASSAPSGRANEQFF.

J is TRBJ1-3 and V is TRBV27; 12 nucleotides align to TRBD1. V trimming: 5 bases; J trimming: 4 bases; junction bases outside the gene matches: 3. The CDR3 runs to 15 residues. Germline V gene data show CDR1 as MNHEY and CDR2 as SMNVEV (reference sequence). The CDR3 sequence: CASSGDRGLGNTIYF. The CDR3 nucleotides are TGTGCCAGCAGTGGGGACAGGGGGCTCGGAAACACCATATATTTT.

The V call is TRBV28, the J call TRBJ2-3; D remains unclear. The CDR3 sequence is 13 residues long. The germline V and J ends were trimmed by 5 bases and 3 bases, with 9 bases remaining between them. Per the germline V gene, CDR1 is MDHEN and CDR2 is SYDVKM. Written as DNA, the CDR3 is TGTGCCAGCAGTCTCCTAAAAACAGATACGCAGTATTTT. It translates to CASSLLKTDTQYF.